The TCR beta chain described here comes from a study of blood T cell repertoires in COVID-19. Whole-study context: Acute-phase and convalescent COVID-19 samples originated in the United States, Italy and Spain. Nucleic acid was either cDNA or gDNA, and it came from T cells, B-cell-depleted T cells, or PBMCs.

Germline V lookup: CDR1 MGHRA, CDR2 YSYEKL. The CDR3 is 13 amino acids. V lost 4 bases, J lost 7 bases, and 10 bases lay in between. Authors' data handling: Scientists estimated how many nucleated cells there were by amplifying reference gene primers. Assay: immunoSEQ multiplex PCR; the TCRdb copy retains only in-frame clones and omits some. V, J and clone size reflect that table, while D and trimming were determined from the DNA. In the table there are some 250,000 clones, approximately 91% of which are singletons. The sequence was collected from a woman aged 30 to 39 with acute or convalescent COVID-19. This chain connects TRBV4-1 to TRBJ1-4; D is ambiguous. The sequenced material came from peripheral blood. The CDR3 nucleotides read TGCGCCAGCAGCCTTGGAGGTAGTGAAAAACTGTTTTTT. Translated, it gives CASSLGGSEKLFF.